This T cell receptor (beta chain) was obtained from a study of blood T cell repertoires in COVID-19. The wider study: Material from acute and convalescent COVID-19 was sourced from the United States, Italy and Spain.

Per the authors' pipeline: The authors estimated nucleated cell counts from reference gene primer amplification. Sequencing was performed with immunoSEQ multiplex PCR; in TCRdb, only in-frame clones are kept and a portion is missing. The D gene and trimming were derived from the DNA, and the V and J assignments and clone size from that table. The sample includes a few hundred thousand clones, roughly 85% of them seen just once. Germline V gene lookup returns CDR1 LGHDT and CDR2 YNNKEL (reference sequence). The J segment lost 5 bases and the V segment lost 7 bases, leaving 7 bases of the junction unmatched. The CDR3 runs to 14 residues. No more than 2 weeks before study entry, exposed participants had met a case of COVID-19.

The chain has TRBV3-1 (or the pseudogene TRBV3-2) and TRBJ2-3, with 9 bases identical to TRBD2. The material sequenced was PBMCs or T cells enriched from blood (not recorded which). This receptor was obtained from a woman aged 50 to 65 who had been exposed to COVID-19. The CDR3 here is CASKPGLAVDTQYF. The CDR3 nucleotides are TGTGCCAGCAAGCCGGGACTAGCCGTAGATACGCAGTATTTT.